The rows below give T cell receptor beta chains drawn from one sample of a study of regulatory T cells in long-lasting Graves disease. TCRdb ran MiXCR on the multiplex PCR reads and lists one entry per CDR3 protein. Found here are a few hundred thousand distinct CDR3 sequences, about 16% of them singletons; the top ten hold approximately 22%. These data were also filed under a second study, of T cells in Graves' hyperthyroidism and ophthalmopathy.

Sample: peripheral blood mononuclear cells (PBMCs), taken at new diagnosis, from a patient treated with antithyroid drugs. The source of these receptors is a woman aged 18-30 years with Graves disease. Each CDR3 is given with its conserved first and last residue. Fields, in order: J gene, D gene, V gene, CDR3 protein. D genes are given only for firm matches.

TRBJ2-1,NA,TRBV27,CASSLSFAERNEQFF
TRBJ2-7,TRBD2,TRBV12-3/TRBV12-4,CASSLFGTSWYEQYF
TRBJ2-1,NA,TRBV18,CASSPKGGLSNEQFF
TRBJ1-4,NA,TRBV19,CASSISGQNEKLFF
TRBJ1-2,NA,TRBV6-1,CASTVEKDDHYGYTF
TRBJ1-4,TRBD1,TRBV5-1,CASSLDQRGTGGEKLFF
TRBJ2-1,TRBD2,TRBV7-2,CASSTRGEGEQFF
TRBJ2-7,NA,TRBV7-9,CASSLALSGYEQYF
TRBJ2-4,TRBD2,TRBV7-2,CASSLRGLAGDGAKNIQYF
TRBJ1-3,NA,TRBV11-2,CASSLVRTDTIYF
TRBJ1-5,NA,TRBV20-1,CSARDEGLGPQHF
TRBJ1-3,NA,TRBV2,CASNFGGYENTIYF
TRBJ2-1,NA,TRBV7-9,CASSASMNPYNEQFF
TRBJ2-5,NA,TRBV6-5,CASSYGRFQETQYF